The entry that follows covers one T cell receptor (beta chain) sequence. Its antigen is unknown. This may be a read error, as it is one base from a much larger clone. These data belong to a study of post-analysis software for immune sequencing data (dated by TCRdb to about 2015). Background on the whole study: The recorded disease courses included relapsing-remitting, secondary progressive and progressive-relapsing multiple sclerosis, and some patients had no subtype annotation. The patient repertoires were compared against some twelve previously published healthy control repertoires obtained from donors aged about 6 to 25 years. A subset of samples was prepared in parallel using single-end sample barcoding, then pooled and co-amplified after Illumina adapter ligation. On the study overall, not on this receptor specifically: Significantly lower normalized Chao1 diversity was found in multiple sclerosis patients than in controls, suggesting substantial peripheral T-cell clonal expansion. When samples were clustered directly using the F measure, samples prepared in the same batch co-clustered strongly, which prompted a batch-effect correction. The control group was slightly older than the multiple sclerosis patient group.

TCR beta repertoires were profiled from peripheral blood of under 15 young patients with multiple sclerosis to demonstrate the VDJtools post-analysis software. The patients with multiple sclerosis were children and adolescents between roughly 6 and 15 years of age. Library preparation used PCR. TCRdb names Illumina HiSeq 2500 as the instrument used. To reduce PCR and sequencing biases, unique molecular identifiers were built into the TCR beta cDNA libraries. Roughly 0.5 million cDNA molecules were obtained per 1 to 10 million input T cells, so each molecule approximated one T cell. The patient libraries were prepared and sequenced with the same protocol used for the earlier healthy control dataset. Samples belonging to the same batch were prepared together, multiplexed and sequenced on a shared HiSeq lane. In the original analysis: MIGEC was used to process the raw barcoded reads, and molecular identifier groups with only a single read were discarded before consensus assembly and CDR3 extraction. VDJtools was used for post-analysis of the clonotype tables, with diversity normalized by down-sampling every dataset to the smallest sample size. Repertoire overlap clustering matched CDR3 amino acid but not nucleotide sequences to correct batch-related cross-sample contamination. TCRdb itself trimmed the public reads at Q25 with fastp, ran MiXCR and retained productive beta chains. CDR3 protein duplicates are merged, each entry listing the most common genes and DNA. The V and J calls and clone size are TCRdb's, not the authors'. The sample table shows roughly 800,000 distinct CDR3 sequences, and about 32% are seen once. Approximately 0.55% of the sample rests with the top ten.

The receptor was derived from a girl aged 5-17 years with multiple sclerosis. Sequencing used blood.

The DNA sequence is as follows: TGTGCCAGCAGTCCGGAAAACCAAGAGACCCGGTACTTC. This encodes CASSPENQETRYF. This sequence uses TRBV28 and TRBJ2-5, with the D segment identity uncertain. CDR1 and CDR2 were assigned from the germline V gene as MDHEN and SYDVKM. There are 13 amino acids in the CDR3, from cysteine to phenylalanine inclusive. The CDR3 DNA has 39 bases and is translated from base 1.